This T cell receptor (beta chain) was observed in a study of CXCR3-negative and CXCR3-positive naive CD8 T cells. Across the study: Summed over all libraries, TRB reads came to some 130 million, with about 1.5 +/- 0.3 million per library.

UMI-tagged TRB cDNA libraries were built via 5' RACE. After re-calling the 5' RACE reads, TCRdb lists one entry per CDR3 protein, DNA absent. The sample table sets out approximately 130,000 distinct CDR3 sequences. For this clonotype: Its antigen is unidentified.

Whole-study results and caveats: Cryopreservation partially lowered CXCR3 expression, so most assays used fresh PBMCs. When CXCR3-positive naive cells were set against CXCR3-negative naive cells, the former had more hydrophobic TRB CDR3s.

Cells classed as naive CD8+ T cells were CD45RO-CCR7+CD27+CD95-. This CDR3 has 20 amino acids. Germline V lookup: CDR1 LGHNA, CDR2 YNFKEQ. J is TRBJ2-3 and V is TRBV4-2; the D call of TRBD1 rests on TCRdb alone, since no DNA is present to check it. The specimen sequenced was naive CXCR3+ CD8+ T cells from blood. The subset here: CD45RO-CCR7+CD27+CD95- naive CD8+ T cells expressing CXCR3 (TNR3+). The receptor comes from a human donor in good health. Some clones in this sample may be carry-over from other donors' samples. This chain's CDR3 is CASSQDGGELSSGGTDTQYF.